Following are 5 T cell receptor beta chains from one sample sequenced in a study of blood T cell repertoires in COVID-19. Data came from immunoSEQ multiplex PCR; TCRdb stores just in-frame clones and leaves some out. The sample records over 200,000 clones, around 75% being singletons. Input material: peripheral blood. The receptors were gathered from a human donor in a cohort sampled during active COVID-19.

The chain uses TRBV18 and TRBJ2-5; 11 nucleotides align to TRBD2. CDR3 size: 15 residues. The germline gives CDR1 KGHSH, CDR2 LQKENI. J gave up 5 bases and V 5 bases, and 7 bases lay outside the gene matches. CDR3 in amino acids: CASSSGTSGGETQYF. The CDR3 DNA sequence: TGTGCCAGCTCATCCGGGACTAGCGGTGGGGAGACCCAGTACTTC.

This chain uses TRBV9 with TRBJ1-2; TRBD1 might be the D (5 bases). Trimming removed 1 base at V and 3 bases at J, with 7 bases between. Germline CDR1 and CDR2: SGDLS and YYNGEE. The CDR3 spans 13 residues. The CDR3 reads CASSVQQDYGYTF. The CDR3 DNA reads TGTGCCAGCAGCGTACAACAGGACTATGGCTACACCTTC.

Only a few counts were recorded for this clone. The chain links TRBV18 to TRBJ1-1, with TRBD1 identical over 9 bases. V was clipped by 3 bases and J by 4 bases; unmatched bases: 6. The CDR3 extends over 15 amino acids. The germline gives CDR1 KGHSH, CDR2 LQKENI. Here the CDR3 DNA reads TGTGCCAGCTCACCCACACAGGGGGCCGGCACTGAAGCTTTCTTT. Its translation: CASSPTQGAGTEAFF.

V and J are TRBV6-1 and TRBJ1-6; D uncertain. Germline V gene data show CDR1 as MNHNS and CDR2 as SASEGT. Trimming pared 2 bases from V and 7 bases from J, leaving 9 bases between. CDR3 length equals 14 residues. The CDR3 region has the DNA TGTGCCAGCAGTGAAAACGGGAGGAATTCACCCCTCCACTTT. Its protein product is CASSENGRNSPLHF.

This sequence joins TRBV28 and TRBJ2-7; the match to TRBD2 covers 12 bases. Trimming removed 8 bases from V and 6 bases from J; junction bases left unmatched: 8. Looked up from germline, CDR1 is MDHEN and CDR2 is SYDVKM. This CDR3 spans 14 amino acids. The CDR3 sequence: CASGLAGTSREQYF. The CDR3 DNA reads TGTGCCAGCGGACTAGCGGGGACCTCTCGCGAGCAGTACTTC. Drawing the rest from reference TRBV28 and TRBJ2-7, the complete variable domain is DVKVTQSSRYLVKRTGEKVFLECVQDMDHENMFWYRQDPGLGLRLIYFSYDVKMKEKGDIPEGYSVSREKKERFSLILESASTNQTSMYLCASGLAGTSREQYFGPGTRLTVT.